The 19 T cell receptor beta chains reported below all come from one sample, sequenced in a study of cytomegalovirus exposure and HLA in healthy donors. The primer mix had 60 Vbeta and 13 Jbeta primers. Clones were sequenced by immunoSEQ multiplex PCR, and TCRdb holds only the in-frame ones, with some missing. The table shows 150,000 to 200,000 clones, with 75% occurring only once. Sequenced material: PBMCs. The receptors originated from a woman in her fifties or sixties in good health and CMV-seropositive.

This clone was seen a single time. CDR3 sequence reads: CASSVNRDFSTDTQYF. The CDR3 region has the DNA TGTGCCAGCAGCGTAAACCGGGACTTCTCCACAGATACGCAGTATTTT. The chain couples TRBV9 to TRBJ2-3, with D possibly TRBD2 on 6 matching bases. Trimming took off 1 base at V and 2 bases at J, with 14 bases between the two ends. This CDR3 contains 16 residues. Germline assignment: CDR1 SGDLS and CDR2 YYNGEE.

The chain joins TRBV4-1 to TRBJ2-1, with 9 nucleotides matching TRBD1. Germline loops: CDR1 MGHRA, CDR2 YSYEKL. CDR3 size: 18 residues. J was trimmed by 0 bases and V by 3 bases; bases with no gene match: 9. The CDR3 loop reads CASSQEGQGPSSYNEQFF. The DNA of the CDR3 is TGCGCCAGCAGCCAGGAGGGACAGGGTCCTAGCTCCTACAATGAGCAGTTCTTC.

This clone appeared a few times. The chain combines TRBV27 with TRBJ1-5, with D uncertain. The CDR3 length is 14 residues. Germline CDR1 is MNHEY and CDR2 is SMNVEV (reference sequence). Trimming stripped 5 bases from V and 3 bases from J, with 11 bases between. The CDR3 spells CASSPHIANQPQHF. The CDR3 coding sequence is TGTGCCAGCAGTCCGCACATAGCCAATCAGCCCCAGCATTTT.

This clone showed up just a few times. The rearrangement links TRBV4-2 to TRBJ2-5, with 8 bases aligning to TRBD1. Germline loops: CDR1 LGHNA, CDR2 YNFKEQ. Trimming cost V 2 bases and J 5 bases; bases outside gene matches: 7. The CDR3 contains 15 residues. The DNA for the CDR3 is TGTGCCAGCAGCCAAAGGAGGACAGGGCCGGAGACCCAGTACTTC. Its translation is CASSQRRTGPETQYF.

This sequence joins TRBV21-1 and TRBJ2-4; the table's D call of TRBD1 was not tested on the DNA. TRBV21-1 is a pseudogene segment. The length of the CDR3 is 16 residues. In DNA form, the CDR3 reads TGTGCCAGCAGCGTCCGGGACAGGGGAATGCAAAACATTCAGTACTTC. It specifies CASSVRDRGMQNIQYF.

This clone has just a few counts. This chain links TRBV2 with TRBJ1-1; TRBD1 aligns across 9 bases. The trim removed 7 bases at V and 11 bases at J, leaving 2 bases unmatched. The CDR3 runs to 10 residues. CDR1 and CDR2 (germline): SNHLY, FYNNEI. The CDR3 DNA reads as TGTGCCAGCATTGGGACAGGGGCTTTCTTT. This codes for CASIGTGAFF. The full variable domain, completed using reference TRBV2 and TRBJ1-1, is EPEVTQTPSHQVTQMGQEVILRCVPISNHLYFYWYRQILGQKVEFLVSFYNNEISEKSEIFDDQFSVERPDGSNFTLKIRSTKLEDSAMYFCASIGTGAFFGQGTRLTVV.

The rearrangement links TRBV7-2 to TRBJ1-2; tentative D call: TRBD1 (6 bases). V lost 5 bases, J lost 6 bases, and 10 bases lay in between. The V gene's germline CDR1 is SGHTA and CDR2 FQGNSA. This CDR3 has 12 residues. CDR3: CASSPRTDGYTF. CDR3 bases: TGTGCCAGCAGCCCGAGGACAGATGGCTACACCTTC.

The count of this clone is one. The chain carries TRBV5-1 and TRBJ2-5, with D possibly TRBD2 on 5 matching bases. The better agreement between TRBJ2-7 and the DNA end casts doubt on the J call. Germline lookup yields CDR1 SGHRS and CDR2 YFSETQ. The CDR3 consists of 17 residues. CDR3: CASSLPTGSPSSYEQYF. CDR3 nucleotide sequence: TGCGCCAGCAGCTTGCCCACGGGGAGTCCCTCCTCCTACGAGCAGTACTTC.

CDR3 sequence reads: CASSLFGLGGETQYF. CDR3 nucleotides: TGTGCCAGCAGCTTATTCGGGCTAGGGGGTGAGACCCAGTACTTC. The genes are TRBV13 and TRBJ2-5; tentative D call: TRBD1 (6 bases). Deletions cut 2 bases from V and 5 bases from J, with 15 bases between. Germline V lookup: CDR1 PRHDT, CDR2 FYEKMQ (reference sequence). CDR3 length equals 15 residues.

The genes are TRBV18 and TRBJ1-5; perhaps TRBD1 as D (5 bases). The germline V gene encodes CDR1 KGHSH and CDR2 LQKENI. The CDR3 runs to 14 residues. V lost 3 bases and J lost 4, with 10 bases in between. The CDR3 region has the DNA TGTGCCAGCTCACCCGACAGCGAGAATCAGCCCCAGCATTTT. Translated, it gives CASSPDSENQPQHF.

CDR3 residues: CASSQDPSRHTQYF. CDR3 DNA sequence: TGCGCCAGCAGCCAAGATCCCAGCAGGCATACGCAGTATTTT. The chain employs TRBV4-1 and TRBJ2-3; no clear D gene. Deletions cut 0 bases from V and 7 bases from J, with 11 bases between. In germline, CDR1 is MGHRA, CDR2 YSYEKL. This CDR3 spans 14 amino acids.

This chain uses TRBV7-3 with TRBJ2-1; 11 nucleotides line up with TRBD2. The CDR3 spans 16 residues. The germline V gene has CDR1 SGHTA and CDR2 FQGTGA. With 5 bases clipped from V and 4 bases from J, the junction kept 7 bases outside the gene matches. CDR3 loop: CASSPTGTSGYNEQFF. The CDR3 nucleotides are TGTGCCAGCAGCCCAACCGGGACTAGCGGTTACAATGAGCAGTTCTTC.

V and J are TRBV4-1 and TRBJ1-2; 7 positions match TRBD1. The CDR3 length is 15 residues. V lost 5 bases and J lost 2; bases outside the gene matches: 8. Per germline, CDR1 MGHRA and CDR2 YSYEKL. The CDR3 DNA reads as TGCGCCAGCAGCGGACGCGGGACAGCCAACTATGGCTACACCTTC. It is translated as CASSGRGTANYGYTF.

This sequence joins TRBV7-2 and TRBJ2-3, with 12 bases lining up with TRBD2. V shed 2 bases and J 1 base; nucleotides not matched to a gene: 7. The CDR3 has 18 residues. Germline-derived CDR1 and CDR2 are SGHTA and FQGNSA. The CDR3 sequence is CASSLQILAGGRTDTQYF. In nucleotides, the CDR3 is TGTGCCAGCAGCTTACAGATACTAGCGGGGGGCCGCACAGATACGCAGTATTTT.

The genes are TRBV5-1 and TRBJ2-5; 10 bases agree with TRBD1. There are 15 residues in the CDR3. The trim removed 4 bases at V and 5 bases at J, leaving 8 bases unmatched. Germline CDR1 reads SGHRS; CDR2 reads YFSETQ. This CDR3 reads CASSTATGGGETQYF. The CDR3 DNA reads as TGCGCCAGCAGCACCGCGACAGGGGGCGGTGAGACCCAGTACTTC. Full variable domain (missing parts from reference TRBV5-1 and TRBJ2-5): KAGVTQTPRYLIKTRGQQVTLSCSPISGHRSVSWYQQTPGQGLQFLFEYFSETQRNKGNFPGRFSGRQFSNSRSEMNVSTLELGDSALYLCASSTATGGGETQYFGPGTRLLVL.

V is TRBV6-1 and J is TRBJ2-3; weak D call: TRBD1 (7 bases). V lost 3 bases and J lost 6, with 19 bases in between. CDR1 is MNHNS and CDR2 is SASEGT in the germline V gene. The CDR3 covers 16 residues. In DNA, the CDR3 is TGTGCCAGCAGTGACGGCGGGACAGTCGGTTCGGATACGCAGTATTTT. It codes for CASSDGGTVGSDTQYF.

The chain is built from TRBV7-9 and TRBJ2-7; no definite D call. The CDR3 contains 13 residues. V lost 1 base and J 3 bases, leaving 7 bases between the germline ends. Germline loops: CDR1 SEHNR, CDR2 FQNEAQ (reference sequence). DNA for the CDR3: TGTGCCAGCAGCTTAGATAGTTACTACGAGCAGTACTTC. Its translation: CASSLDSYYEQYF.

This chain uses TRBV4-1 with TRBJ1-2; D is unresolved. This CDR3 is built from 15 residues. Trimming took 1 base from V and 5 from J, leaving 14 bases between them. Germline CDR1 and CDR2: MGHRA and YSYEKL. DNA for the CDR3: TGCGCCAGCAGCCAAGTACCGGGCGGGGATTATGGCTACACCTTC. Protein: CASSQVPGGDYGYTF.

This rearrangement joins TRBV6-5 to TRBJ2-4, with D tentatively TRBD1 (6 bases). The germline gives CDR1 MNHEY, CDR2 SVGAGI. The V end was cut by 7 bases, the J end by 1 base, with 11 bases between. The CDR3 consists of 14 residues. The CDR3 protein is CASIQGTAKNIQYF. The CDR3 nucleotides are TGTGCCAGCATACAGGGTACGGCCAAAAACATTCAGTACTTC.